This T cell receptor beta chain was observed in a study of blood T cell repertoires in COVID-19. CDR3 length: 14 residues. The V and J ends lost 3 bases and 7 bases respectively, with 13 bases between them. CDR1 is MNHEY, CDR2 SMNVEV, per germline (reference sequence). Sequencing was performed with immunoSEQ multiplex PCR; in TCRdb, only in-frame clones are kept and a portion is missing. The data contain about 64,000 clones, 85% to 90% of them singletons. The genes are TRBV27 and TRBJ1-5; weak D call: TRBD1 (6 bases). The source is a man aged 45-60 years with active COVID-19. What was sequenced was peripheral blood. The CDR3 region is CASSFGGAGQPQHF. CDR3 nucleotide sequence: TGTGCCAGCAGTTTTGGGGGGGCAGGGCAGCCCCAGCATTTT.